This record looks at one TCR beta chain sequence and its context. Roughly 10 milliliters of peripheral blood were drawn from each donor into EDTA-treated tubes. The CDR3 sequence is 19 residues long. Trimming removed 1 base from V and 0 bases from J, with 19 bases in between. Germline assignment: CDR1 MDHEN and CDR2 SYDVKM. The data belong to a study of blood T cells in healthy people across ages. A second about 7 to 11 cycle PCR used barcoded and J-beta primers. One entry per CDR3 protein, called by TCRdb with MiXCR from the 5' RACE reads. The table has nearly 800,000 distinct CDR3 sequences, 25% seen once. This sample also belongs to another study, concerning T cells of mothers and their children. That paper states: The yield was over 9 million TCR beta CDR3 reads from each mother and 2.5 million to 3.5 million from each child.

The origin of this receptor is a boy aged 5-17 years in good health. The sequenced sample was blood. The genes are TRBV28 and TRBJ1-3, with D unresolved. For the CDR3, the DNA is TGTGCCAGCAGTTTATTAATTCTGCCGACACAAGGCTCTGGAAACACCATATATTTT. It is translated as CASSLLILPTQGSGNTIYF.